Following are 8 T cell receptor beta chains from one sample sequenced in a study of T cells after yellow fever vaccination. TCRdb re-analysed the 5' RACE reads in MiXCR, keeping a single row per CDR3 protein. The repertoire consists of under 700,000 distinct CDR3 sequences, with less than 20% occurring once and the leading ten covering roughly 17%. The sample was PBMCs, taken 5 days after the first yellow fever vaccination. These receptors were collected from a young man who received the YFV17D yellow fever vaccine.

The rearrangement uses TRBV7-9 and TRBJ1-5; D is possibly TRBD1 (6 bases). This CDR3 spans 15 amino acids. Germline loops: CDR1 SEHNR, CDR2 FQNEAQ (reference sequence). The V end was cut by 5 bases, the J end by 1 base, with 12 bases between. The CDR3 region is CASSREGGSNQPQHF. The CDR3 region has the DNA TGTGCCAGCAGCCGAGAGGGGGGGAGCAATCAGCCCCAGCATTTT.

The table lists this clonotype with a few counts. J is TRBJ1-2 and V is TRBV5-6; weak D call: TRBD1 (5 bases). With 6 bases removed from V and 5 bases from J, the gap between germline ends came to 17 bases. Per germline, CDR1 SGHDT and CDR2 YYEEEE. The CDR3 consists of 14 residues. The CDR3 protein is CASTLPGPGYGYTF. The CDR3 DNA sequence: TGTGCCAGCACTCTCCCGGGACCAGGGTATGGCTACACCTTC.

Here the CDR3 DNA reads TGTGCCAGCAGCCGAACCGGGACGAACCAAGAGACCCAGTACTTC. Its translation is CASSRTGTNQETQYF. The chain joins TRBV7-2 to TRBJ2-5; the D call may be TRBD1 or TRBD2 (5 bases each). The CDR3 loop spans 15 amino acids. Trimming shortened V by 5 bases and J by 0 bases, and 13 bases separated the two germline ends. Germline V CDR1 and CDR2: SGHTA, FQGNSA.

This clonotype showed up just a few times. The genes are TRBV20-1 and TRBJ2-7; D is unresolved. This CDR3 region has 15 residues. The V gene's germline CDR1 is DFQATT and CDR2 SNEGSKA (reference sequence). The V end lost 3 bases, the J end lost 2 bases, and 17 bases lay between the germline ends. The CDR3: CSASAVSREAYEQYF. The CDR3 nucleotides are TGCAGTGCTAGTGCCGTCTCCAGAGAAGCCTACGAGCAGTACTTC.

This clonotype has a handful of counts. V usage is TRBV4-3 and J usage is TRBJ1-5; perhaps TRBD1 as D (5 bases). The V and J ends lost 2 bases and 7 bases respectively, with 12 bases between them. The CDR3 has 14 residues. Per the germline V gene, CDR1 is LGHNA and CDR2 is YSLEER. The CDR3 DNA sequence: TGCGCCAGCAGCCAAACGCAGGGTGGCCAGCCCCAGCATTTT. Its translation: CASSQTQGGQPQHF.

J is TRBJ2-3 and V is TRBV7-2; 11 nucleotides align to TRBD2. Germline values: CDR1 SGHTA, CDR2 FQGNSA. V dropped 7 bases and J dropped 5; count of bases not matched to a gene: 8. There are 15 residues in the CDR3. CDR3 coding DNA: TGTGCCAGCACCATTAGCGGGGGGGTCCTAGATACGCAGTATTTT. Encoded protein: CASTISGGVLDTQYF.

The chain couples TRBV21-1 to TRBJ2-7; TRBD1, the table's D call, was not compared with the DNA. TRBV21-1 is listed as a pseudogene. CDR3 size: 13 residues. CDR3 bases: TGTGCCAGCAGCAAACATCGGGGGGACGAGCAGTACTTC. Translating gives CASSKHRGDEQYF.

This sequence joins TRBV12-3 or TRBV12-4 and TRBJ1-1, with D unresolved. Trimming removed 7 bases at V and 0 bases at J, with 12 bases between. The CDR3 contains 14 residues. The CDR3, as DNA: TGTGCCAGCACCTCGGAGGGATTGAACACTGAAGCTTTCTTT. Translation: CASTSEGLNTEAFF.